These T cell receptor beta chains were read from a single sample in a study of graft-versus-host responses after intestinal transplantation. Data came from immunoSEQ multiplex PCR; TCRdb stores just in-frame clones and leaves some out. The table includes 50,000 to 75,000 clones, around 90% detected once. Material: ileum tissue, obtained less than 400 days after transplant. The receptors here all came from a human patient who received an intestinal transplant, so some T cells may come from the graft donor. CDR3s leave out the opening cysteine and the closing phenylalanine or tryptophan.

TRBV5-1,-,13,ASRVGQAVVCEQY
TRBV6-4,TRBJ1-5,12,ASSPTGQGQPQH
TRBV11-2,TRBJ2-1,13,ASSGGTSSYNEQF
TRBV9,TRBJ2-5,12,ASSVLGSQETQY
TRBV10-2,TRBJ2-7,10,ASTNFTYEQY
TRBV4-1,TRBJ2-5,11,ASSQALKETQY
TRBV5-6,TRBJ2-3,11,ASSLGRSDTQY
TRBV28,TRBJ2-5,13,ASSPPGSEGETQY
TRBV6-4,TRBJ2-2,15,ASSAGEGALSTGELF
TRBV2,TRBJ2-7,11,ASSEPGGYEQY
TRBV6-5,TRBJ1-2,11,ASSETSGYGYT
TRBV6-4,TRBJ2-3,13,ASSDSRGGPDTQY
TRBV7-2,TRBJ2-1,10,ASSSYYNEQF
TRBV5-4,TRBJ1-3,14,ASSSPQGARGNTIY
TRBV4-1,TRBJ2-7,17,ASSQRVRDTFFSSYEQY
TRBV6-5,TRBJ1-1,12,ASSYLGGNTEAF
TRBV28,TRBJ2-5,12,ASTMVGSEETQY
TRBV29-1,TRBJ1-4,14,LYQKGRTATNEKLF
TRBV6-1,TRBJ2-2,10,ATGLDTGELF
TRBV6-1,-,13,ASATYNGRDYEQY
TRBV6-6,TRBJ1-4,13,ASSYTGQGREKLF
TRBV10-3,TRBJ2-5,11,AISEGLLGTQY
TRBV14,TRBJ1-2,13,ASSQDMTGHYGYT
TRBV13,TRBJ2-7,17,ASSFAHRGRTTEPYEQY
TRBV6-5,TRBJ1-2,12,ASSYGHSGGGYT
TRBV6-5,TRBJ2-7,9,ASSFRYEQY
TRBV29-1,TRBJ2-1,8,SVEAGEQF
TRBV29-1,TRBJ2-1,12,SAQVGQGSDEQF
TRBV6-5,TRBJ2-5,14,ASSYSVGGGQETQY
TRBV6-6,TRBJ2-7,11,ASRTGDSYEQY
TRBV21-1,TRBJ1-1,11,ASSRGLNTEAF
TRBV11-2,TRBJ2-7,14,ASSRGLAGVFHEQY
TRBV9,TRBJ1-1,13,ASSVDPGKNTEAF
TRBV5-1,TRBJ2-7,11,ASSLVVGNEQY
TRBV6-4,TRBJ2-2,11,ASSDSGTGELF
TRBV19,TRBJ2-7,12,ASSIRGPDYEQY